The T cell receptor (beta chain) under discussion was sequenced for a study of T cell responses to AZD1222 COVID-19 vaccine. Notes on the study in general: Seropositivity was recorded at baseline in only five to seven AZD1222 recipients. Only after the peak T cell response were repertoires sampled. Spike as a whole was targeted by vaccine-associated CD4 TCRs, dominant at 160-218 and 743-854. Spike-specific TCR breadth and depth were elevated following two AZD1222 doses.

Using immunoSEQ multiplex PCR, the repertoire was profiled, and TCRdb retains in-frame clones only, with some absent. This table has some 150,000 clones, 75% to 95% appearing once. This clone was counted only a few times. Its target is not known. V dropped 5 bases and J dropped 4; count of bases not matched to a gene: 13. Germline loops: CDR1 MNHEY, CDR2 SVGEGT. The length of the CDR3 is 17 residues. The sequences come from peripheral blood, collected on day 0 of AZD1222 vaccination. This clonotype originated in an adult in good health. The chain links TRBV6-2 or TRBV6-3 to TRBJ1-5; TRBD1 aligns across 8 bases. The CDR3 DNA follows: TGTGCCAGCAGTCTAAAAACTTGGACAGGGTATAATCAGCCCCAGCATTTT. This encodes CASSLKTWTGYNQPQHF.